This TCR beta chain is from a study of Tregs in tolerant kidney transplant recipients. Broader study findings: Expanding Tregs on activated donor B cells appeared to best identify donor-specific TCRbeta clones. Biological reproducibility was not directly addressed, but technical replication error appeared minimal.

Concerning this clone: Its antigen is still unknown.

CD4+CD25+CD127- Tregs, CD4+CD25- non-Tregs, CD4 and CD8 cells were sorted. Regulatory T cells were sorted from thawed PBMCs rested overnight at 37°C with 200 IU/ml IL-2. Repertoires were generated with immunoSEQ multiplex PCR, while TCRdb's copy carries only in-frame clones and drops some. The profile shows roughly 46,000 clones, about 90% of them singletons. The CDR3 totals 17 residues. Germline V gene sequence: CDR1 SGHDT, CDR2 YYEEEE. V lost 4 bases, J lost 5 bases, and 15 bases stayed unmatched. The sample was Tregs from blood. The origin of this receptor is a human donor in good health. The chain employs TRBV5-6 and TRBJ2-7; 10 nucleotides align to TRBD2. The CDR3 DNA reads TGTGCCAGCAGCGGACCCTCACTAGCGGGACCCGGGCACGAGCAGTACTTC. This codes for CASSGPSLAGPGHEQYF.